The TCR beta chain under discussion was sequenced for a study of blood T cells in healthy people across ages. Study conclusions and caveats: Among long-lived donors, naive CD4+ cells were more numerous and diversity higher than in aged donors.

Sample-barcoded 5' priming and a J-beta primer mix drove a second PCR of roughly 6 to 12 cycles. Carrying 12 random nucleotides, a template-switch adaptor labeled each individual cDNA molecule. Using its own MiXCR run on the 5' RACE reads, TCRdb lists one record per CDR3 protein. The sample includes about 640,000 distinct CDR3 sequences, approximately 50% of them seen just once. About this clonotype: The antigen remains undetermined.

Donors were systemically healthy Caucasian individuals from Russia aged roughly 6 to 95 years. They isolated at least 7 million PBMCs from each sample. This CDR3 has 14 amino acids. Germline assignment: CDR1 SGHTA and CDR2 FQGNSA. V dropped 0 bases and J dropped 6; count of bases not matched to a gene: 5. The chain carries TRBV7-2 and TRBJ2-7; 7 positions match TRBD1. This clonotype was obtained from a man aged 55 to 69 in good health. The sample taken for sequencing was blood. The DNA of the CDR3 is TGTGCCAGCAGCTTAGCTCGGGACAGCCTCGAGCAGTACTTC. The encoded protein is CASSLARDSLEQYF.